This record concerns one T cell receptor beta chain sequence. Its antigen is unknown. Primers: 60 Vbeta forward and 13 Jbeta reverse. Method: immunoSEQ multiplex PCR; TCRdb's copy keeps in-frame clones and lacks some. Its clone listing holds around 100,000 clones. This entry comes from a study of cytomegalovirus exposure and HLA in healthy donors. Study conclusions and caveats: Later on, an analysis found that several of the most significant clusters appeared to be linked to common viral pathogens, which included parvovirus B19. An ancestry cluster, one associated with Asian ancestry, reportedly showed fewer N-insertions than the roughly 670-donor mean in a later analysis.

The source is a man in his thirties or forties in good health and CMV-seronegative. The sample comprised PBMCs.

CDR3: CASSLAVLRGRRDTQYF. The CDR3 DNA follows: TGTGCCAGCAGCTTGGCCGTGCTGCGGGGGCGCCGTGATACGCAGTATTTT. V is TRBV5-6 and J is TRBJ2-3; D is perhaps TRBD2 (7 bases). CDR3 size: 17 residues. Germline V gene sequence: CDR1 SGHDT, CDR2 YYEEEE. Deletions cut 0 bases from V and 6 bases from J, with 20 bases between.